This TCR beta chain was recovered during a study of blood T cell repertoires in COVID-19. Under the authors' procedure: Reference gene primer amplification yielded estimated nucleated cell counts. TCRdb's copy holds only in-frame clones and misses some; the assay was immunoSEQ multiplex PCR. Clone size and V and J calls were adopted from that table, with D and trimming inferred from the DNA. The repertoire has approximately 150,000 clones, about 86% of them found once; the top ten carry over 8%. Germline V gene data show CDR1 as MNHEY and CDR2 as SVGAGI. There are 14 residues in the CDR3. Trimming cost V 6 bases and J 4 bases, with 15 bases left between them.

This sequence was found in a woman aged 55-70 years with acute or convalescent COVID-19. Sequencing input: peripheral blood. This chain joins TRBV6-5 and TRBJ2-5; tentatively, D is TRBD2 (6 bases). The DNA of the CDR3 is TGTGCCAGCAGCCGGGGGAGCCTGGGAGAGACCCAGTACTTC. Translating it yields CASSRGSLGETQYF.